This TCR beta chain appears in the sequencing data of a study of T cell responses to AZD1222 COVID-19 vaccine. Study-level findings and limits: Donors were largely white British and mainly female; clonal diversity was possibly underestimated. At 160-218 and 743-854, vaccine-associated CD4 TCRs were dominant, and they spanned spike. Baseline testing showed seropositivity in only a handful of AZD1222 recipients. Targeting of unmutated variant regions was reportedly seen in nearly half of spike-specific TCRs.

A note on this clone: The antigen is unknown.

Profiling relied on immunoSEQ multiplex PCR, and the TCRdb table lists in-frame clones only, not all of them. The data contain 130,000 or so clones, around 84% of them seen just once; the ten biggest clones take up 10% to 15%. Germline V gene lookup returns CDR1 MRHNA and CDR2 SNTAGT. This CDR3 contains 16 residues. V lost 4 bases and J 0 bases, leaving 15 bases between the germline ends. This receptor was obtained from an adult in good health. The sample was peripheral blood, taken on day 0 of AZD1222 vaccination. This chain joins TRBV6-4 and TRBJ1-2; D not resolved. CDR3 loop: CASSGTSGVPNYGYTF. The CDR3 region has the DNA TGTGCCAGCAGTGGCACCTCTGGGGTTCCTAACTATGGCTACACCTTC.